The rows below give T cell receptor beta chains drawn from one sample of a study of T cells expressing NK-cell markers. One entry per CDR3 protein, without DNA, is what TCRdb gives after re-calling the 5' RACE reads. The table counts some 150,000 distinct CDR3 sequences; approximately 12% lies in the top ten. The sequenced sample was blood T cells: a sorted CD56 or NKG2C T cell subset, CD4+ or CD8+ T cells, or bulk PBMC T cells (not recorded which). These receptor sequences come from a man younger than 35 in good health. The CDR3 runs from the conserved cysteine through the conserved F or W.

TRBV20-1,TRBJ2-4,CSAREKADPWNIQYF
TRBV6-5,TRBJ1-1,CASSYLGGGGTEAFF
TRBV12-3/TRBV12-4,TRBJ1-4,CASSLAPGEEKLFF
TRBV25-1,TRBJ2-2,CASSDPGTTFGGELFF
TRBV5-1,TRBJ2-1,CASSGAVDEQFF
TRBV7-9,TRBJ2-1,CASSLVLGVEFF
TRBV6-1,TRBJ2-2,CASSDYRVGELFF
TRBV9,TRBJ1-1,CASSSSGPNTEAFF
TRBV5-4,TRBJ2-5,CASRIGGAETQYF
TRBV5-4,TRBJ2-1,CASSLGAGAQFF
TRBV5-1,TRBJ2-4,CASSWGEREINIQYF
TRBV29-1,TRBJ1-2,CSVEDGDRFKANYGYTF
TRBV2,TRBJ2-7,CASSDSDSYEQYF
TRBV19,TRBJ2-3,CASSRREGEDTQYF
TRBV6-5,TRBJ2-1,CASSSGTSDTDEQFF
TRBV12-3/TRBV12-4,TRBJ1-5,CASSLGAIQPQHF
TRBV6-6,TRBJ1-1,CASRDLESAFF
TRBV7-9,TRBJ1-3,CASTLGSGNTIYF
TRBV27,TRBJ2-3,CASSLSATGGTDTQYF
TRBV25-1,TRBJ2-5,CASSVSGTPGEETQYF
TRBV20-1,TRBJ2-3,CSARESFKGTDTQYF
TRBV7-8,TRBJ2-1,CASSLELANEQFF
TRBV19,TRBJ2-3,CASSIFGPAGDTDTQYF
TRBV20-1,TRBJ1-1,CSARESVMGEGNTEAFF
TRBV7-9,TRBJ2-2,CASSGRGPASAGELFF
TRBV7-3,TRBJ1-1,CASSLNGAPNTEAFF
TRBV7-9,TRBJ2-2,CASSTPGGPGTGELFF